This TCR beta chain was captured by sequencing in a study of post-analysis software for immune sequencing data. Study in general: Relapsing-remitting, secondary progressive and progressive-relapsing multiple sclerosis were all included among the disease courses. Study results and caveats: Versus controls, multiple sclerosis patients showed significantly lower diversity (normalized Chao1).

This clonotype was seen a few times. What it recognizes is unknown. Presence of unique molecular identifiers characterized the TCR beta cDNA libraries. It was from about 0.98 to 11 million T cells that about 540,000 cDNA molecules came. TCRdb re-derived calls from the PCR reads in MiXCR, one entry per CDR3 protein. The data show over 300,000 distinct CDR3 sequences, less than 40% seen once. The sample taken for sequencing was blood. The source of this sequence is a girl aged 5 to 17 with multiple sclerosis.

For the CDR3, the DNA is TGTGCCAGCAGCTTAGCGCGAGACACTTACTACGAGCAGTACTTC. Translating gives CASSLARDTYYEQYF. The chain recombines TRBV7-2 with TRBJ2-7; D unclear. From germline, CDR1 is SGHTA and CDR2 FQGNSA. Trimming pared 0 bases from V and 3 bases from J, leaving 12 bases between. The CDR3 covers 15 residues.